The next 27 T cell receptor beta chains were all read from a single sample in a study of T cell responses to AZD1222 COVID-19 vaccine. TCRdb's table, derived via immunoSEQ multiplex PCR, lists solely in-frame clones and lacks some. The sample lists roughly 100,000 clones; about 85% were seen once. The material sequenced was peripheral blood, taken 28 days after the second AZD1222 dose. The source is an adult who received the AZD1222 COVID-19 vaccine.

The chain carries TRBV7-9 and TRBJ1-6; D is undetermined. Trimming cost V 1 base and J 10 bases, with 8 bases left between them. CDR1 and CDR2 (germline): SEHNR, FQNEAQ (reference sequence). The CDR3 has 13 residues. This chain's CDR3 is CASSLEVGSPLHF. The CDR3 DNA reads TGTGCCAGCAGCTTAGAAGTAGGATCACCCCTCCACTTT.

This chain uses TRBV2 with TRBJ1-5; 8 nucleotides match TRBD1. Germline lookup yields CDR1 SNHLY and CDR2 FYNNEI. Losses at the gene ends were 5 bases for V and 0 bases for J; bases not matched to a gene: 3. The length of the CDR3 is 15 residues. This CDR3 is CASSPTGASNQPQHF. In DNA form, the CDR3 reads TGTGCCAGCAGTCCGACAGGGGCTAGCAATCAGCCCCAGCATTTT.

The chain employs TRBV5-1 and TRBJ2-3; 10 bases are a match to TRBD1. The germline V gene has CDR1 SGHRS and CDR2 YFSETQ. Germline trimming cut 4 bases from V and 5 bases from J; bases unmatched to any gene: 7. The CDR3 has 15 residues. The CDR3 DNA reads TGCGCCAGCAGCGCCCCGGGACAGGGGAAAGATACGCAGTATTTT. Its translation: CASSAPGQGKDTQYF.

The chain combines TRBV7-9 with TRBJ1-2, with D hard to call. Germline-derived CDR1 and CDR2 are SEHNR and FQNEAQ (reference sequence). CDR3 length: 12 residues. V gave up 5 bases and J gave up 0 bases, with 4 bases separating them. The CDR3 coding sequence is TGTGCCAGCAGCCAAGCTAACTATGGCTACACCTTC. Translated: CASSQANYGYTF.

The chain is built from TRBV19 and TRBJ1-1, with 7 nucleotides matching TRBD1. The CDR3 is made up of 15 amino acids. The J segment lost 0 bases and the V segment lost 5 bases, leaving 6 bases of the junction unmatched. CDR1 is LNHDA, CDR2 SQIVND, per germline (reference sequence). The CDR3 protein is CASSLGQYMNTEAFF. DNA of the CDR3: TGTGCCAGTAGTTTGGGACAGTATATGAACACTGAAGCTTTCTTT.

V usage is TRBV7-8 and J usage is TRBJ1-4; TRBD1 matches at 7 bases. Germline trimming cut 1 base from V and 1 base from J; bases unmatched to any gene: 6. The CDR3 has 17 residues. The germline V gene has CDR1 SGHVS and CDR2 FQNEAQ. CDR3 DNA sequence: TGTGCCAGCAGCTTAGGGAGGGGGCGGTTAACTAATGAAAAACTGTTTTTT. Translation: CASSLGRGRLTNEKLFF.

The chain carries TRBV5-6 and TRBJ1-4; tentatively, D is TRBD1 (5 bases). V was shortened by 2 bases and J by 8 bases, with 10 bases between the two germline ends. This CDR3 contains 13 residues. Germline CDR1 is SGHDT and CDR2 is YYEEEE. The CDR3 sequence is CASSFQGKEKLFF. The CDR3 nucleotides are TGTGCCAGCAGCTTCCAGGGTAAAGAAAAACTGTTTTTT.

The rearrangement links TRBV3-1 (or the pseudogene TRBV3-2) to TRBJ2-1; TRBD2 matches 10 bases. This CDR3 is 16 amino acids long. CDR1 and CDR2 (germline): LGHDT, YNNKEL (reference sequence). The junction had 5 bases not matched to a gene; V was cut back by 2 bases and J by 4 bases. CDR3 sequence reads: CASSQPLAGVYNEQFF. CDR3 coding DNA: TGTGCCAGCAGCCAACCCCTAGCGGGGGTTTACAATGAGCAGTTCTTC.

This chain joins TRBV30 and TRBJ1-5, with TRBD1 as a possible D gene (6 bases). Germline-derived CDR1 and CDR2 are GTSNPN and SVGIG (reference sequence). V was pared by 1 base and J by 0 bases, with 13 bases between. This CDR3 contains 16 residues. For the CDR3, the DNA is TGTGCCTGGAGTGCGGGCCAGGGGATTAGCAATCAGCCCCAGCATTTT. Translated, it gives CAWSAGQGISNQPQHF.

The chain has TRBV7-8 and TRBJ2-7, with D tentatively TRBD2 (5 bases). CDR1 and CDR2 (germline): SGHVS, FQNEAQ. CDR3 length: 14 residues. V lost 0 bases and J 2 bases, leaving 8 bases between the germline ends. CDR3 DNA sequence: TGTGCCAGCAGCTTAGCGCAACTAGCCTACGAGCAGTACTTC. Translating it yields CASSLAQLAYEQYF.

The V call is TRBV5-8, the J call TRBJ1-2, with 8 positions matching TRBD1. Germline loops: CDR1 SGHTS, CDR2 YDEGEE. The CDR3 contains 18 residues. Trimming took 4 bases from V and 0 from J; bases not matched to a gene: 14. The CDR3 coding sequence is TGTGCCAGCAGCCTGGCGGCAGGGGGCCCTATTGCTAACTATGGCTACACCTTC. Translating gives CASSLAAGGPIANYGYTF.

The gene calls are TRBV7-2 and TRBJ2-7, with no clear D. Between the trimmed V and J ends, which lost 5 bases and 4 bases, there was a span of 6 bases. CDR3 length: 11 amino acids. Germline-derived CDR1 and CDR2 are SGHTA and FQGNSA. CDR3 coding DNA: TGTGCCAGCAGCCTAAATTACGAGCAGTACTTC. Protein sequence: CASSLNYEQYF.

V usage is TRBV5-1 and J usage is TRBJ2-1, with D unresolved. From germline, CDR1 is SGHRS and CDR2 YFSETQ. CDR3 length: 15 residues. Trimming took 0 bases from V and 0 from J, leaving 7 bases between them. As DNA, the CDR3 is TGCGCCAGCAGCTTGGGTGGGAACTCCTACAATGAGCAGTTCTTC. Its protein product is CASSLGGNSYNEQFF.

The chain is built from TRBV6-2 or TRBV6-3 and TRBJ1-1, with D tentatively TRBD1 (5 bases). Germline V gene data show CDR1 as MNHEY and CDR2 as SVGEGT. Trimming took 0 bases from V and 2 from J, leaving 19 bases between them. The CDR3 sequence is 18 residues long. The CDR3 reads CASSYSNRDRGHNTEAFF. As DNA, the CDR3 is TGTGCCAGCAGTTACTCGAACCGAGACAGAGGCCATAACACTGAAGCTTTCTTT.

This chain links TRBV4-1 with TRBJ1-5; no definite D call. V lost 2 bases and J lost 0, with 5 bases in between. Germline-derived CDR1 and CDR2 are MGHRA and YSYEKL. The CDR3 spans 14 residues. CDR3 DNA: TGCGCCAGCAGCCAATCGGGTAGCAATCAGCCCCAGCATTTT. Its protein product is CASSQSGSNQPQHF.

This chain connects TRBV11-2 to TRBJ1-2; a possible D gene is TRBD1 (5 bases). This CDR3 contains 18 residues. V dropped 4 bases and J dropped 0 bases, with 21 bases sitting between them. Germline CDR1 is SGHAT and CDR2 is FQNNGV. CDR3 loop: CASSSLYGQGTANYGYTF. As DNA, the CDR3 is TGTGCCAGCAGCTCCCTCTATGGGCAGGGCACGGCTAACTATGGCTACACCTTC.

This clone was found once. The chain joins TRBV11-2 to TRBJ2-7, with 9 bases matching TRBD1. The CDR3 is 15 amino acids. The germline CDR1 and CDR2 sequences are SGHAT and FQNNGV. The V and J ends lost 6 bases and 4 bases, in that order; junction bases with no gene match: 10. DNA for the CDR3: TGTGCCAGCAGTACGGGACAGGGAGCGTTATACGAGCAGTACTTC. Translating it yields CASSTGQGALYEQYF.

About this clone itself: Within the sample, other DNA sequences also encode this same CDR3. DNA for the CDR3: TGTGCCAGCAGCTTAGACCGGGCCTACGAGCAGTACTTC. The encoded protein is CASSLDRAYEQYF. This chain joins TRBV7-9 and TRBJ2-7; the D is unclear. The V gene lost 1 base and the J gene lost 2 bases, with 6 bases spanning the gap. Per the germline V gene, CDR1 is SEHNR and CDR2 is FQNEAQ (reference sequence). The CDR3 totals 13 residues. The full variable domain, rest sourced from reference TRBV7-9 and TRBJ2-7, is DTGVSQNPRHKITKRGQNVTFRCDPISEHNRLYWYRQTLGQGPEFLTYFQNEAQLEKSRLLSDRFSAERPKGSFSTLEIQRTEQGDSAMYLCASSLDRAYEQYFGPGTRLTVT.

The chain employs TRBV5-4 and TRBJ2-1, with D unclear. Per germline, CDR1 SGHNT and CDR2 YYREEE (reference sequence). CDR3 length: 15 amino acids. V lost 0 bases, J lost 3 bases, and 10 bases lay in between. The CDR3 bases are TGTGCCAGCAGCTTGGGCGTCTTAAACTACAATGAGCAGTTCTTC. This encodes CASSLGVLNYNEQFF.

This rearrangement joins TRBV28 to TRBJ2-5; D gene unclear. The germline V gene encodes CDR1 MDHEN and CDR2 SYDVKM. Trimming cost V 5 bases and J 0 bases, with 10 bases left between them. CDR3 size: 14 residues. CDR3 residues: CASSRFSYQETQYF. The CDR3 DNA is TGTGCCAGCAGTAGATTCAGCTACCAAGAGACCCAGTACTTC.

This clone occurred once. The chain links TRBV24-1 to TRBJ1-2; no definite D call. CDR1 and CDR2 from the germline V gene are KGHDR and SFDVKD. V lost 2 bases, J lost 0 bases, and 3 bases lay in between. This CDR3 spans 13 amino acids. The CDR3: CATSDSANYGYTF. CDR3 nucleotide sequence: TGTGCCACCAGTGATTCTGCTAACTATGGCTACACCTTC.

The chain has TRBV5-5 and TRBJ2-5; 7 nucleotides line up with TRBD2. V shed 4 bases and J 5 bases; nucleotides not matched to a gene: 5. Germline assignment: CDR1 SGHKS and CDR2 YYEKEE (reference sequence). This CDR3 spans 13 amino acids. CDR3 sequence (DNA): TGTGCCAGCAGCGCGGGGGTTTCGGAGACCCAGTACTTC. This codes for CASSAGVSETQYF.

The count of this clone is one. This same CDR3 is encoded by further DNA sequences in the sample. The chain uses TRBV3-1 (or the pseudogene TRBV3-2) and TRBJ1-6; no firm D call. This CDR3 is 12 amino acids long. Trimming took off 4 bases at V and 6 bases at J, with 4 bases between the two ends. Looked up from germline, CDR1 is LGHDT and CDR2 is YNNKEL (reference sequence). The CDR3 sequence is CASSRSNSPLHF. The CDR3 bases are TGTGCCAGCAGCCGGAGTAATTCACCCCTCCACTTT.

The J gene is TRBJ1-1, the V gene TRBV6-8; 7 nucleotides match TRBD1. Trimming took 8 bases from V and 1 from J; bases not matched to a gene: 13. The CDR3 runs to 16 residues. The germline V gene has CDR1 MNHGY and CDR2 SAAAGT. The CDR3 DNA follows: TGTGCCAGCCACTCTCCAAAAAGGACAGGGAACACTGAAGCTTTCTTT. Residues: CASHSPKRTGNTEAFF.

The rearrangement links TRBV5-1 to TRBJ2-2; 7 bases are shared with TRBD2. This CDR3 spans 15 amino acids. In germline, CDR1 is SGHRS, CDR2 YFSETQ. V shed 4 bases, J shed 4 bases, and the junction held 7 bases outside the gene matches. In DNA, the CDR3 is TGCGCCAGCAGCCCGGCCCGACTAGCCACCGGGGAGCTGTTTTTT. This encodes CASSPARLATGELFF.

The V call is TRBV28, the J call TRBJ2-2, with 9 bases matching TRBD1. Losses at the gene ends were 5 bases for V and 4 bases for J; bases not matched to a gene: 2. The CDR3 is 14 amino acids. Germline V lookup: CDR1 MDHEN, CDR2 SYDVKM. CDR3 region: CASSHRGPTGELFF. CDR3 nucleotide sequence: TGTGCCAGCAGTCACAGGGGGCCCACCGGGGAGCTGTTTTTT.

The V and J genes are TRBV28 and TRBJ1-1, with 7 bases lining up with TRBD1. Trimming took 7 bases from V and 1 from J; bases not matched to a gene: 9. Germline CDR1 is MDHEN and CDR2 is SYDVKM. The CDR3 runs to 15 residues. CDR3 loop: CASTRGRLRNTEAFF. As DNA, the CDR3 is TGTGCCAGCACCAGGGGGAGGTTGAGGAACACTGAAGCTTTCTTT.